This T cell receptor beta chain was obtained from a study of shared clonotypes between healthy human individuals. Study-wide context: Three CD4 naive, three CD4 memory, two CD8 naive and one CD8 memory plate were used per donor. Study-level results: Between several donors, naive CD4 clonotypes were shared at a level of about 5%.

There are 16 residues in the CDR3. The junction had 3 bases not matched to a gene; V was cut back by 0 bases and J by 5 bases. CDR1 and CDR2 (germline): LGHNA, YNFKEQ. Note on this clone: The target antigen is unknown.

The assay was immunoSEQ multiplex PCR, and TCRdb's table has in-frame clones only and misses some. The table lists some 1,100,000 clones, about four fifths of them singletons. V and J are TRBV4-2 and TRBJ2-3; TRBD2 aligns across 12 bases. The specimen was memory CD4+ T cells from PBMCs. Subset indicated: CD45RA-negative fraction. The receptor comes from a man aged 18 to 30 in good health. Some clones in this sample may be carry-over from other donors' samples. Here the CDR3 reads CASSQDWGLAGDTQYF. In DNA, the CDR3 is TGTGCCAGCAGCCAAGATTGGGGACTAGCGGGAGATACGCAGTATTTT.